This T cell receptor beta chain comes out of a study of blood T cell repertoires in COVID-19. Study-level background: Researchers got acute and convalescent COVID-19 samples from the United States, Italy and Spain. PBMCs, B-cell-depleted T cells, or T cells were the source of the cDNA or gDNA that made up the material.

How the authors handled the data: From reference gene primer amplification, estimates of nucleated cell counts were derived. TCRdb's table, derived via immunoSEQ multiplex PCR, lists solely in-frame clones and lacks some. D and trimming come from the DNA, and the V and J calls and clone size come from that table. The sample carries roughly 73,000 clones, around 74% recorded once. After removal of 5 bases from V and 2 bases from J, the junction contained 15 bases not matched to a gene. CDR3 size: 18 residues. Germline assignment: CDR1 MDHEN and CDR2 SYDVKM. The sample was peripheral blood. This TCR was sampled from a man in his sixties or seventies with acute or convalescent COVID-19. The J gene is TRBJ2-5, the V gene TRBV28, with TRBD2 identical over 9 bases. The CDR3 nucleotides read TGTGCCAGCAGTCCACCAGGGACTAGCCCAGCCCCGCAAGAGACCCAGTACTTC. This encodes CASSPPGTSPAPQETQYF.